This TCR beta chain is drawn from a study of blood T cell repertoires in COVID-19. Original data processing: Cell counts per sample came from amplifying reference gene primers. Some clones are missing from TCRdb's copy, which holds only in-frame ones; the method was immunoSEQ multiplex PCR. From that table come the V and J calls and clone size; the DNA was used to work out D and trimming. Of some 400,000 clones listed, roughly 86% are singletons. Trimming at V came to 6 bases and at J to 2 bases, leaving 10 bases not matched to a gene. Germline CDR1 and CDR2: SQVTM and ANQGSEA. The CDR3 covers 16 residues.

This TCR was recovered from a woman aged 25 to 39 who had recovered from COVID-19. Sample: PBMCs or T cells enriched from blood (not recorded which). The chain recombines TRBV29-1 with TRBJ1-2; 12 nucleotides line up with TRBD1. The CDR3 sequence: CSVSGTGGLVNYGYTF. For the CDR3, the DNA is TGCAGCGTGTCGGGGACAGGGGGCCTAGTGAACTATGGCTACACCTTC.